This TCR beta chain was profiled in a study of blood T cells in healthy people across ages. Primed by a sample-barcoded 5' primer and a J-beta primer mix, a second PCR proceeded for about 7 to 11 cycles. A 12-random-nucleotide template-switch adaptor tagged each cDNA molecule. TCRdb analysed the 5' RACE reads with MiXCR anew, one entry per CDR3 protein. This repertoire shows approximately 2,000,000 distinct CDR3 sequences, about two fifths found once; its top ten account for about 21%. CDR3 length equals 13 residues. Per the germline V gene, CDR1 is SGHRS and CDR2 is YFSETQ. The V gene end was trimmed by 6 bases and the J gene end by 1 base; junction bases not matched to a gene: 3.

This clonotype originated in a human donor in good health. This chain links TRBV5-1 with TRBJ2-5; the match to TRBD1 covers 7 bases. Sequences were obtained from blood. CDR3 in DNA: TGCGCCAGCAACCGGGACAGCCAAGAGACCCAGTACTTC. It yields the protein CASNRDSQETQYF.